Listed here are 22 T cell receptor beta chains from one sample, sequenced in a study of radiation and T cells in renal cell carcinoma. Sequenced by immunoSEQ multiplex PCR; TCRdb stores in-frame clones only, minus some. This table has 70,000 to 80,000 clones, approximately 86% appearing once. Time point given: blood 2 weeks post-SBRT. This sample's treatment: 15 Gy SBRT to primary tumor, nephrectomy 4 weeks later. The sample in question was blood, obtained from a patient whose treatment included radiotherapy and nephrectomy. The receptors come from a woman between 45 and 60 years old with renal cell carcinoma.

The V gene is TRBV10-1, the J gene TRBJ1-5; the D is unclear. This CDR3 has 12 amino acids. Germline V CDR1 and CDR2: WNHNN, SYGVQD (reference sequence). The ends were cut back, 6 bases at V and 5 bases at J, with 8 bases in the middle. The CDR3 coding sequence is TGCGCCAGCAGCTGGGGAGATCAGCCCCAGCATTTT. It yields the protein CASSWGDQPQHF.

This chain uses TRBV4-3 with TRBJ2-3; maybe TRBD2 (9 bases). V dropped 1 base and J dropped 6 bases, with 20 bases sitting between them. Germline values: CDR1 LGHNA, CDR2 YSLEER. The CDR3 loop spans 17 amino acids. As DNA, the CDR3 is TGCGCCAGCAGCCAAGGCGGGACAGGCGGGAGGGCCGATACGCAGTATTTT. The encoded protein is CASSQGGTGGRADTQYF.

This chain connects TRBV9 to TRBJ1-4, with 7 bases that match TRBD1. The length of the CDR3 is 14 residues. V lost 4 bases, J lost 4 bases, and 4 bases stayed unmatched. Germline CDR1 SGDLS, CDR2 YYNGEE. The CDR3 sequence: CASSPTGSNEKLFF. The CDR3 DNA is TGTGCCAGCAGCCCGACAGGGAGTAATGAAAAACTGTTTTTT.

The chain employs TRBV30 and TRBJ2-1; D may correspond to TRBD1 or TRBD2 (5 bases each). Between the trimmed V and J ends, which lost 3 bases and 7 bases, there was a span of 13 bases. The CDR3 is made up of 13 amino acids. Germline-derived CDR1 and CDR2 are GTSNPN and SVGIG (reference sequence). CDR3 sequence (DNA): TGTGCCTGGAGGGGTCGGGACGGGAATGAGCAGTTCTTC. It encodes CAWRGRDGNEQFF.

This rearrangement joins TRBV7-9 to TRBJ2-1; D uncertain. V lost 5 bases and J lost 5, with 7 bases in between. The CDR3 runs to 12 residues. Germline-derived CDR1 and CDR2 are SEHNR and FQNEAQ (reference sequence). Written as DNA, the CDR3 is TGTGCCAGCAGCCTAGTTAACAATGAGCAGTTCTTC. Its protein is CASSLVNNEQFF.

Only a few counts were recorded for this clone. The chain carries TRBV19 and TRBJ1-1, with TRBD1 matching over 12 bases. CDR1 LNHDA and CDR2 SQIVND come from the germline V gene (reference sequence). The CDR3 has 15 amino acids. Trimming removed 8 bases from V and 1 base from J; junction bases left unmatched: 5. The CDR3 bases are TGTGCCAGTCGGCGGGACAGGGGGCGGAACACTGAAGCTTTCTTT. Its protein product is CASRRDRGRNTEAFF.

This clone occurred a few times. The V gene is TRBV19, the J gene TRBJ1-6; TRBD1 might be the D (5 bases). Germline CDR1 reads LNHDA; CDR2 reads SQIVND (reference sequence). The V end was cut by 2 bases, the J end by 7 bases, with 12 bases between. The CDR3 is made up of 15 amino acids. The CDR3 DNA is TGTGCCAGTAGTATAATAGAGGGGAGCAATTCACCCCTCCACTTT. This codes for CASSIIEGSNSPLHF. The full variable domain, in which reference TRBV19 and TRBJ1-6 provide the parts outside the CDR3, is DGGITQSPKYLFRKEGQNVTLSCEQNLNHDAMYWYRQDPGQGLRLIYYSQIVNDFQKGDIAEGYSVSREKKESFPLTVTSAQKNPTAFYLCASSIIEGSNSPLHFGNGTRLTVT.

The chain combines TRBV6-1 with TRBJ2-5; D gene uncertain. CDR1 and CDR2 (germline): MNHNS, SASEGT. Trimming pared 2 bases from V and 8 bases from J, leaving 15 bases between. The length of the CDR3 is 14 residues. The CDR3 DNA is TGTGCCAGCAGTGAAACCCAATCCTCAGATACCCAGTACTTC. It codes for CASSETQSSDTQYF.

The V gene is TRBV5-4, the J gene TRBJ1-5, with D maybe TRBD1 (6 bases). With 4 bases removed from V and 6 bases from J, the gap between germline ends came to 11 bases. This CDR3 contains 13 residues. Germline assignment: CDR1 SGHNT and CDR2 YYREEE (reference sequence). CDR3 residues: CASSQGIAQPQHF. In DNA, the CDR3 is TGTGCCAGCAGCCAGGGGATTGCTCAGCCCCAGCATTTT.

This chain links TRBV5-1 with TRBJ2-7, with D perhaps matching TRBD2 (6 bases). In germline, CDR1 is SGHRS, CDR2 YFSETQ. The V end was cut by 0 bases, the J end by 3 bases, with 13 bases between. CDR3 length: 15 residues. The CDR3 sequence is CASSLDTGDSYEQYF. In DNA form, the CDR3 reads TGCGCCAGCAGCTTGGATACGGGAGATAGCTACGAGCAGTACTTC.

CDR3 in DNA: TGTGCCAGCAGAGGGGGGACGCCGGGCAATGAGCAGTTCTTC. Protein: CASRGGTPGNEQFF. The chain has TRBV28 and TRBJ2-1; D is tentatively TRBD1 or TRBD2 (6 bases each). CDR1 MDHEN and CDR2 SYDVKM come from the germline V gene. The CDR3 length is 14 residues. Trimming removed 6 bases from V and 6 bases from J, with 15 bases in between.

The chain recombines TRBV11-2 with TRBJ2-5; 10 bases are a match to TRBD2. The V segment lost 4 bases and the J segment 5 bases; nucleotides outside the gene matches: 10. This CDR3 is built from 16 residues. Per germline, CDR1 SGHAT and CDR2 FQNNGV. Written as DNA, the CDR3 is TGTGCCAGCAGCTCCCGGGTAGCGGGGGGTTTGGAGACCCAGTACTTC. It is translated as CASSSRVAGGLETQYF.

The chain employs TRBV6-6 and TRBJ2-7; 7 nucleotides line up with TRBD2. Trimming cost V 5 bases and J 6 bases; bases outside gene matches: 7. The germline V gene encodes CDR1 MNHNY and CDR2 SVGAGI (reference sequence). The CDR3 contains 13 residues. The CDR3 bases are TGTGCCAGCAGTCAGCGGGACCAGAGCGAGCAGTACTTC. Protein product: CASSQRDQSEQYF.

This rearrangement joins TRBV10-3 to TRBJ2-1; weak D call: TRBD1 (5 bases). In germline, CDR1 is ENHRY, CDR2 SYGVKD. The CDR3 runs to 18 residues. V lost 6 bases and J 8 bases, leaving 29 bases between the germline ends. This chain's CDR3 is CAISATTVRTSRTDEQFF. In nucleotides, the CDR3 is TGTGCCATCAGCGCTACCACCGTCAGGACAAGCAGGACGGATGAGCAGTTCTTC.

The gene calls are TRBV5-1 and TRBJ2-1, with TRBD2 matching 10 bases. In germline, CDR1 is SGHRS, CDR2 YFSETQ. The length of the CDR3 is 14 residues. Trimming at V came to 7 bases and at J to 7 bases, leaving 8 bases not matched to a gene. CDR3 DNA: TGCGCCAGCCAGCGGGAGGGGGCAGGTAATGAGCAGTTCTTC. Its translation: CASQREGAGNEQFF.

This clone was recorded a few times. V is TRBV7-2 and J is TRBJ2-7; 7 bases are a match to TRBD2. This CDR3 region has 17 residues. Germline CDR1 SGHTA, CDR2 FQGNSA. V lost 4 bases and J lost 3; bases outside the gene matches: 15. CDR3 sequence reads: CASSSRSLEGGHYEQYF. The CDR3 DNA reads TGTGCCAGCAGCTCCCGATCGTTAGAGGGAGGGCACTACGAGCAGTACTTC.

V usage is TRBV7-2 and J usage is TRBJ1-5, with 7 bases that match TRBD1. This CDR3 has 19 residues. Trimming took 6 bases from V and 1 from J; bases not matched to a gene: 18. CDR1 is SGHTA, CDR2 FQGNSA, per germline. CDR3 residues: CASSSLDREVSMSNQPQHF. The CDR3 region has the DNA TGTGCCAGCAGTTCCCTAGACAGGGAGGTTTCTATGAGCAATCAGCCCCAGCATTTT.

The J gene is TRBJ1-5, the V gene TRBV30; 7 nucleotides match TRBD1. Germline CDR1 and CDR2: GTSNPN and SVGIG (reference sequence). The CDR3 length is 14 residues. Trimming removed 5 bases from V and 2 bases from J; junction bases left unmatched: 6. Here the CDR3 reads CAWGWTGRNQPQHF. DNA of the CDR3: TGTGCCTGGGGATGGACAGGTCGCAATCAGCCCCAGCATTTT. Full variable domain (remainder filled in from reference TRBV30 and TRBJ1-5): SQTIHQWPATLVQPVGSPLSLECTVEGTSNPNLYWYRQAAGRGLQLLFYSVGIGQISSEVPQNLSASRPQDRQFILSSKKLLLSDSGFYLCAWGWTGRNQPQHFGDGTRLSIL.

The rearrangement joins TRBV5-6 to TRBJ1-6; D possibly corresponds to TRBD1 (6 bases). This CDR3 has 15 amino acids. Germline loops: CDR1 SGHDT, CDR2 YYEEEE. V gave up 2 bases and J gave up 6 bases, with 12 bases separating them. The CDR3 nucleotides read TGTGCCAGCAGCTTACGGGACACGGGTAATTCACCCCTCCACTTT. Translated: CASSLRDTGNSPLHF.

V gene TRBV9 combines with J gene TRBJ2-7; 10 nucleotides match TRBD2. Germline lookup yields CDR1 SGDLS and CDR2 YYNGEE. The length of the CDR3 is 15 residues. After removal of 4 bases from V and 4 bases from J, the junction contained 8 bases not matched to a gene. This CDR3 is CASSPGLAIGYEQYF. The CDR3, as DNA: TGTGCCAGCAGCCCGGGACTAGCGATTGGGTACGAGCAGTACTTC.

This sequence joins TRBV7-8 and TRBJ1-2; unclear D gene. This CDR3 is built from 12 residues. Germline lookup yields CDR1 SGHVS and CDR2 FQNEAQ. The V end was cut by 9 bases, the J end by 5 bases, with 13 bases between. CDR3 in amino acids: CASAAGRYGYTF. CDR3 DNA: TGTGCCAGTGCAGCGGGTCGGTATGGCTACACCTTC.

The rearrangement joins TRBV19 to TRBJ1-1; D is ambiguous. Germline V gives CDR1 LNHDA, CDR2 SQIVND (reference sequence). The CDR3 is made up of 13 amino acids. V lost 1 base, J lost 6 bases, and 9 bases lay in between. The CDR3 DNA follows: TGTGCCAGTAGTATAGTGGGAGCGGCTGAAGCTTTCTTT. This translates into CASSIVGAAEAFF. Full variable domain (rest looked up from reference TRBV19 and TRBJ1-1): DGGITQSPKYLFRKEGQNVTLSCEQNLNHDAMYWYRQDPGQGLRLIYYSQIVNDFQKGDIAEGYSVSREKKESFPLTVTSAQKNPTAFYLCASSIVGAAEAFFGQGTRLTVV.